This T cell receptor delta chain was observed in a study of Vδ1+ human thymocytes. Findings of the study overall: In the thymus, TRG and TRD repertoires looked highly polyclonal with Gaussian CDR3 lengths. About 20% of thymic delta-chain sequences were Vdelta2, with few Vdelta3, unlike blood Vdelta1+ controls.

This clone was picked up a small number of times. Its antigen remains unidentified. There are 15 residues in the CDR3. In germline, CDR1 is TSWWSYY, CDR2 QGS. V gave up 0 bases and J gave up 14 bases; unmatched junction bases: 13. Sequences come from RNA converted to cDNA by reverse transcription. Pooled V-gene forward primers with one constant-region reverse primer generated the CDR3 amplicons by multiplex PCR. TCRdb re-called the multiplex PCR reads through CATT. The table records tens of thousands of delta-chain clones, 15% to 20% of them present only once. This receptor was taken from a boy younger than two who had congenital heart surgery. The V call is TRDV1, the J call TRDJ1; 9 bases line up with TRDD3. Sample: Vdelta1+ gamma-delta thymocytes from the thymus. Subset defined: FACS-sorted CD3+ TCRalphabeta- TCRVdelta1+ TCRVdelta2- thymocytes. The CDR3 sequence is CALGELGGYTDNLIF. The CDR3 DNA follows: TGTGCTCTTGGGGAACTCGGGGGATACACCGATAACCTTATCTTT.